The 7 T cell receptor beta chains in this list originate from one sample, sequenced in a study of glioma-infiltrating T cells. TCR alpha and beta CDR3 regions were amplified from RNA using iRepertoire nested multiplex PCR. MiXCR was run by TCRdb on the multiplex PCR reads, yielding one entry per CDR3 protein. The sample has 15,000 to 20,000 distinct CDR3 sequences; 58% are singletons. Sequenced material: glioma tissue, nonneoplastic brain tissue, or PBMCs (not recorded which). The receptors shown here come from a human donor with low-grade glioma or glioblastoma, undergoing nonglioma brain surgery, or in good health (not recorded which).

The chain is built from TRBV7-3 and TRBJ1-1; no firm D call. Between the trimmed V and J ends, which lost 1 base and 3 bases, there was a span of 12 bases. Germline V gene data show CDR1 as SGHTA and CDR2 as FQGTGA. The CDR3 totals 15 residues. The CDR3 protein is CASSLSRAADTEAFF. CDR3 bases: TGTGCCAGCAGCTTAAGCCGGGCAGCGGACACTGAAGCTTTCTTT.

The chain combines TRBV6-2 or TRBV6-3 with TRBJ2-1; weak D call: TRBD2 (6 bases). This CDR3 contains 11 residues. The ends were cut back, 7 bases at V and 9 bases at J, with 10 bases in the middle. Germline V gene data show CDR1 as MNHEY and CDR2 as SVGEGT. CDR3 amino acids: CASILGGEQFF. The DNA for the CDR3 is TGTGCCAGCATCCTGGGGGGTGAGCAGTTCTTC.

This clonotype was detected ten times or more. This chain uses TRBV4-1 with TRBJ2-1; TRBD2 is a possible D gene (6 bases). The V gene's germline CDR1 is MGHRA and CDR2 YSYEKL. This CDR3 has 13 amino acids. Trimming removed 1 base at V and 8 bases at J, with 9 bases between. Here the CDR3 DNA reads TGCGCCAGCAGCCAAGTGGGCGGGGATGAGCAGTTCTTC. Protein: CASSQVGGDEQFF.

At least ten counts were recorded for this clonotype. The CDR3 spells CASSQWLAGARSYNEQFF. CDR3 in DNA: TGTGCCAGCAGCCAATGGCTAGCGGGGGCCCGCTCCTACAATGAGCAGTTCTTC. The rearrangement joins TRBV4-2 to TRBJ2-1; TRBD2 agrees at 10 bases. The CDR3 contains 18 residues. The V and J ends lost 2 bases and 0 bases, in that order; junction bases with no gene match: 7. CDR1 is LGHNA, CDR2 YNFKEQ, per germline.

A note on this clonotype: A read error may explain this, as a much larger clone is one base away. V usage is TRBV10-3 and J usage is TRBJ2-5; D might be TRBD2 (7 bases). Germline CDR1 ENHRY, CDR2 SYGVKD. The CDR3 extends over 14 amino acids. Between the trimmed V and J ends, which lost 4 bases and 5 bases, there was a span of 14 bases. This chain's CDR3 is CAISARGGGETQYF. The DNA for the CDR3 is TGTGCCATCAGTGCTAGAGGGGGAGGGGAGACCCAGTACTTC.

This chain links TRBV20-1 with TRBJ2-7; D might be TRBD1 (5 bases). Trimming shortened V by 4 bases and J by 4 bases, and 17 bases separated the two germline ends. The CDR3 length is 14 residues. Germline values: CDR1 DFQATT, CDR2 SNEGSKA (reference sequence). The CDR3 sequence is CSAIDQGLRYEQYF. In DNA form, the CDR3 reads TGCAGTGCTATAGACCAGGGCCTCAGATACGAGCAGTACTTC.

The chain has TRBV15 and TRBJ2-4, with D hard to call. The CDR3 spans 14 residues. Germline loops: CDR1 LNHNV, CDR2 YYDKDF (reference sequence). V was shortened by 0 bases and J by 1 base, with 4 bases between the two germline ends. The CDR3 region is CATSRDTAKNIQYF. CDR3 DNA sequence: TGTGCCACCAGCAGAGATACGGCCAAAAACATTCAGTACTTC.